The clone carrying this T cell receptor beta chain was recorded a few times. What it binds is unknown. The CDR3 is 13 amino acids. Germline CDR1 is LNHNV and CDR2 is YYDKDF (reference sequence). V lost 0 bases and J 8 bases, leaving 10 bases between the germline ends. The data originate from a study of vaccination and CD4 T cells after COVID-19. Whole-study context: For each participant, vaccination comprised two doses of either the BNT162b2 or the mRNA-1273 vaccine. Overlapping peptides of the spike proteins of SARS-CoV-2, HCoV-NL63, HCoV-OC43 and HCoV-229E were used for cell stimulation.

Study findings and constraints: For convalescent patients, a median approximately 84% of reactive clones surfaced exclusively after vaccination.

Cultured CD4+ T cells had their DNA profiled by the Oncomine TCR Beta short-read assay. TCRdb passed the PCR reads through MiXCR, listing each CDR3 protein once. The data contain tens of thousands of distinct CDR3 sequences, around 60% of them singletons. Specified treatment: roughly ten-day PBMC culture with coronavirus spike peptide pools or control peptides (ViraFEST assay). The material was CD4+ T cells from blood, cultured in vitro, obtained after SARS-CoV-2 vaccination. V is TRBV15 and J is TRBJ2-5, with D unresolved. The sequence was collected from a human donor who received a COVID-19 vaccine. CDR3 region: CATSRDPPETQYF. CDR3 nucleotides: TGTGCCACCAGCAGAGACCCACCGGAAACCCAGTACTTC.